This T cell receptor beta chain was documented in a study of CD8+ T cells in alopecia areata. Broader study findings: Tissue-resident alphabeta T cells belonging to normal skin likewise get sequenced within scalp specimens.

Concerning this clone: Its antigen is undetermined.

The germline CDR1 and CDR2 sequences are LNHNV and YYDKDF (reference sequence). Trimming pared 5 bases from V and 4 bases from J, leaving 21 bases between. CDR3 length equals 16 residues. RNA extraction was followed by reverse transcription into cDNA, which acted as the sequencing template. The method was immunoSEQ multiplex PCR; TCRdb's version includes in-frame clones alone and lacks a portion of them. The table shows roughly 150,000 clones, with about 51% occurring only once. V usage is TRBV15 and J usage is TRBJ2-7, with D maybe TRBD1 (5 bases). This sample comprised CD8+ T cells sorted from blood, obtained at week 0. The TCR originated in a human donor with alopecia areata. The CDR3 loop is CATSQRQGVLGYEQYF. CDR3 coding DNA: TGTGCCACCAGCCAGAGGCAGGGTGTCCTTGGGTACGAGCAGTACTTC. The entire variable domain, with the rest obtained from reference TRBV15 and TRBJ2-7, is as follows: DAMVIQNPRYQVTQFGKPVTLSCSQTLNHNVMYWYQQKSSQAPKLLFHYYDKDFNNEADTPDNFQSRRPNTSFCFLDIRSPGLGDTAMYLCATSQRQGVLGYEQYFGPGTRLTVT.